Included here is one T cell receptor (beta chain) sequence, with context. Antigen unknown. The conserved phenylalanine or tryptophan is not found at the CDR3 terminus, so this likely reflects a read error. V was pared by 5 bases and J by 0 bases, with 17 bases between. CDR1 MDHEN and CDR2 SYDVKM come from the germline V gene. CDR3 length: 17 residues. The template was RNA from unsorted bulk tissue. More than 3 cm separated this lung sample from the edge of the tumor. This entry comes from a study of tumor and adjacent non-tumor tissue in lung cancer. Study background: Each sample yielded a few million productive TCRbeta reads on average. Findings and limits, study-wide: In normal lung, the top 100 clones were significantly more dominant than in tumor.

The library came from three nested PCR rounds adapted from ARM-PCR protocols. TCRdb re-analysed the multiplex PCR reads in MiXCR, keeping a single row per CDR3 protein. The sample has some 99,000 distinct CDR3 sequences; about 61% are singletons. The chain recombines TRBV28 with TRBJ1-3; possibly TRBD1 for D (5 bases). Sequencing was done on a sample of distant non-tumor lung tissue. This receptor was obtained from a man in his 60s with non-small cell lung cancer. The CDR3 spells CASSLFTMGLSGNTIYI. The CDR3 nucleotides are TGTGCCAGCAGTCTATTCACGATGGGACTCTCTGGAAACACCATATATATT.